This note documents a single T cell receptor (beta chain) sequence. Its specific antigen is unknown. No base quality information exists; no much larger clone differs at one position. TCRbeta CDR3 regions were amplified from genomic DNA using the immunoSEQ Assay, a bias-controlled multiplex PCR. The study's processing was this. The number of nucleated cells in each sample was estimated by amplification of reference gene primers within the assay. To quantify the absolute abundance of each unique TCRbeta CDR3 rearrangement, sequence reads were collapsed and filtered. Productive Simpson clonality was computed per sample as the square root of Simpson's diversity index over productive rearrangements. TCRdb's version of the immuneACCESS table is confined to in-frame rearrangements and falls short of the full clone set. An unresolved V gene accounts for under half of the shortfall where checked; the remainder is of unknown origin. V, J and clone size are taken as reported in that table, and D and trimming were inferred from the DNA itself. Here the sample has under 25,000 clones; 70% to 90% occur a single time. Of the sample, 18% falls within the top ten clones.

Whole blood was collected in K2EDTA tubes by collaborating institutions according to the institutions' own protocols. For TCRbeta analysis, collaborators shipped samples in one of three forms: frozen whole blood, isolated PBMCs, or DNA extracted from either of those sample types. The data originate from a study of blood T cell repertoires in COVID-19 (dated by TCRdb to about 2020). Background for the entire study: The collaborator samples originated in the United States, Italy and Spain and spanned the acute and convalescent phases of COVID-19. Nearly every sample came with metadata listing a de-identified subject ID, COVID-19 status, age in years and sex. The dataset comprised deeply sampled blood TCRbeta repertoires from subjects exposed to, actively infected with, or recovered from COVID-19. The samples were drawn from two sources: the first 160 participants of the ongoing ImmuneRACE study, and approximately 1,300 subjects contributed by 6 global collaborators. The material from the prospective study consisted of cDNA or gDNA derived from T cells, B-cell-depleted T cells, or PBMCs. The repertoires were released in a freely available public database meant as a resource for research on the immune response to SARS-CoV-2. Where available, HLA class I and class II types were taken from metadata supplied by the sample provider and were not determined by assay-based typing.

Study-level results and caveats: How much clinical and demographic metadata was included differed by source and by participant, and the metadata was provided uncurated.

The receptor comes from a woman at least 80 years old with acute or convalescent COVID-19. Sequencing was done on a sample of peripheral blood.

The DNA sequence reads TGTGCCAGCAGGGGACTAGCGGGTCCAAATTACAATGAGCAGTTCTTC. This yields the protein CASRGLAGPNYNEQFF. The rearranged chain carries TRBV7-2 and TRBJ2-1, with 12 middle bases fitting TRBD2. Inclusive of the bounding cysteine and phenylalanine, the CDR3 is 16 residues long. Just the 48-base CDR3 DNA is kept, in frame starting at base 1. CDR1 and CDR2 are drawn from the germline V gene: SGHTA, FQGNSA. Germline trimming: 6 bases from V, 4 bases from J; junction bases outside gene matches: 7.